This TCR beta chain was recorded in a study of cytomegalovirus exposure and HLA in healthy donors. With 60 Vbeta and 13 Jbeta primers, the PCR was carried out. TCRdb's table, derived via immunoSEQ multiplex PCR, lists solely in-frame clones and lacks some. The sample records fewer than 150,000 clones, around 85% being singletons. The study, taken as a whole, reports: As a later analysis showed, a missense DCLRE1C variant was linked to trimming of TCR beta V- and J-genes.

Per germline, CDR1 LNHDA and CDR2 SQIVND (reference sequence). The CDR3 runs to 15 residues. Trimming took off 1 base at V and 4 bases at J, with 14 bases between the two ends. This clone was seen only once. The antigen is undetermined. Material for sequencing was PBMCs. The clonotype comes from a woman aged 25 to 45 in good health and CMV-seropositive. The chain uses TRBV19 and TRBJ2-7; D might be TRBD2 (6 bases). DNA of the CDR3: TGTGCCAGTAGTATAGCGGGAGCTATGGGATACGAGCAGTACTTC. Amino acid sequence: CASSIAGAMGYEQYF.